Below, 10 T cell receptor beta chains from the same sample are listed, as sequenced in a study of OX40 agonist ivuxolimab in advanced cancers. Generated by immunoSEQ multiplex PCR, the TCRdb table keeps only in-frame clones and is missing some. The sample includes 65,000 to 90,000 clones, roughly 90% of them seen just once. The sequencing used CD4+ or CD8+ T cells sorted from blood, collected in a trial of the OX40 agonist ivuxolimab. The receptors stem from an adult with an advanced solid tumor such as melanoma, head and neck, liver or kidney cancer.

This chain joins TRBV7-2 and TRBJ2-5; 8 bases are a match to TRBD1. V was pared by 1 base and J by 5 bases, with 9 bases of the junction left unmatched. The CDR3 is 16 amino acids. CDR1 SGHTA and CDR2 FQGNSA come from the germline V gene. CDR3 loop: CASSLVGTGLTETQYF. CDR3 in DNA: TGTGCCAGCAGCTTAGTGGGGACAGGCCTAACGGAGACCCAGTACTTC. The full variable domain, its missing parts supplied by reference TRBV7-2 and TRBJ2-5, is GAGVSQSPSNKVTEKGKDVELRCDPISGHTALYWYRQSLGQGLEFLIYFQGNSAPDKSGLPSDRFSAERTGGSVSTLTIQRTQQEDSAVYLCASSLVGTGLTETQYFGPGTRLLVL.

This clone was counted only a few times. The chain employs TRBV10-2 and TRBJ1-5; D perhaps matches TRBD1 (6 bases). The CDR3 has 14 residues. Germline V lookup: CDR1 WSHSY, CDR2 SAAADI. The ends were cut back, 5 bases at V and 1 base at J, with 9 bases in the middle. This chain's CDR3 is CASSLTGSNQPQHF. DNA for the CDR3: TGCGCCAGCAGTCTAACAGGGAGCAATCAGCCCCAGCATTTT.

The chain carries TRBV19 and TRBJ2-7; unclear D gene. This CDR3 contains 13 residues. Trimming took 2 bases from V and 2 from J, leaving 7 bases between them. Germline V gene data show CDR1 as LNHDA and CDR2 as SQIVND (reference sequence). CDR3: CASSILITYEQYF. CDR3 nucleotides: TGTGCCAGTAGTATATTGATTACCTACGAGCAGTACTTC.

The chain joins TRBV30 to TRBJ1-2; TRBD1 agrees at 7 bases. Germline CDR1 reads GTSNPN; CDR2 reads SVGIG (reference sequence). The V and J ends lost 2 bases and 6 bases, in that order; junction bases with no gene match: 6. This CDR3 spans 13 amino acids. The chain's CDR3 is CAWSSNRGHGYTF. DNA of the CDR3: TGTGCCTGGAGTTCCAACAGGGGCCATGGCTACACCTTC.

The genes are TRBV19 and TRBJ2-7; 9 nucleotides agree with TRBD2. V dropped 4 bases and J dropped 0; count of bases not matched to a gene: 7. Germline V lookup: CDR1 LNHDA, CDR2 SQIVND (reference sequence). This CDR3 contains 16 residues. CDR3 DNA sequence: TGTGCCAGTAGTAAATCTAGCGGGAATCCCTCCTACGAGCAGTACTTC. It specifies CASSKSSGNPSYEQYF.

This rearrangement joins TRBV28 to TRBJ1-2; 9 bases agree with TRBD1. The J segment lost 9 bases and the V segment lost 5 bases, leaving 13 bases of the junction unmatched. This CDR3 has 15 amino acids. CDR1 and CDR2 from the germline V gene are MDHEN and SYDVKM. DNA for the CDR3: TGTGCCAGCAGTCTCCCTCCGGGACAGGGTATGAGCTACACCTTC. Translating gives CASSLPPGQGMSYTF.

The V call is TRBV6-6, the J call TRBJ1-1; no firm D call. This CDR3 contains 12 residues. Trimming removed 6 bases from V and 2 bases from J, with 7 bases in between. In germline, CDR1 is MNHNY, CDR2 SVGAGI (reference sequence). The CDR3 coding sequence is TGTGCCAGCAGCATCGACAACACTGAAGCTTTCTTT. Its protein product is CASSIDNTEAFF.

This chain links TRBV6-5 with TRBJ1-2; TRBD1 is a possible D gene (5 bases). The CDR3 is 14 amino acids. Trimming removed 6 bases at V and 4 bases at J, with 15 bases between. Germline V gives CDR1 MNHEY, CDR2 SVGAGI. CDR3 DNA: TGTGCCAGCAGCCCACCGGGGGGTATCTATGGCTACACCTTC. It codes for CASSPPGGIYGYTF.

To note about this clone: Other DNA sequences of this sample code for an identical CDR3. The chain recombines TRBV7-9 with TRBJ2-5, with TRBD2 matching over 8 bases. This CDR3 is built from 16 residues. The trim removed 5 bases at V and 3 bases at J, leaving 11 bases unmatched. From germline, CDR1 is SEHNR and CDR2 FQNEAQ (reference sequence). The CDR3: CASSPTRRAGEETQYF. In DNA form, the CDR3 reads TGTGCCAGCAGCCCAACAAGGAGAGCGGGGGAAGAGACCCAGTACTTC.

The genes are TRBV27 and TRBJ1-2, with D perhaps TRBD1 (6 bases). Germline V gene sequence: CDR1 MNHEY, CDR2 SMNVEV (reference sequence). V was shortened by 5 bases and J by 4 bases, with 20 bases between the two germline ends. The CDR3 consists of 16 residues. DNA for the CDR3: TGTGCCAGCAGTCCCTGGGGGGACACCCCCTCCTATGGCTACACCTTC. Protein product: CASSPWGDTPSYGYTF.